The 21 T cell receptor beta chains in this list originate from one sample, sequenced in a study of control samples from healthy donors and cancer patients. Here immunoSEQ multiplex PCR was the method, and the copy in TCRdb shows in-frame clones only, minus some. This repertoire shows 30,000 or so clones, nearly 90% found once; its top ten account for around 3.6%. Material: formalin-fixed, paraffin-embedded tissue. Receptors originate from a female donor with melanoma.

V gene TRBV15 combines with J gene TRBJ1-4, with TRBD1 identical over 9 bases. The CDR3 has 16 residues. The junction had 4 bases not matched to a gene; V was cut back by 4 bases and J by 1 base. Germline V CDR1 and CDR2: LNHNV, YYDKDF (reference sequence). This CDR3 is CATSKDRGITNEKLFF. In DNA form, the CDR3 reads TGTGCCACCAGCAAGGACAGGGGAATAACTAATGAAAAACTGTTTTTT.

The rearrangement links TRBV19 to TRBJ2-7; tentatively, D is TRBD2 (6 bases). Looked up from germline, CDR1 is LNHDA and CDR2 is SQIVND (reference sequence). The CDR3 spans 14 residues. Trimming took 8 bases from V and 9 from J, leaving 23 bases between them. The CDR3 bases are TGTGCCAGTGGTGAGGGACTGTCTCTTCAGAGGCAGTACTTC. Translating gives CASGEGLSLQRQYF. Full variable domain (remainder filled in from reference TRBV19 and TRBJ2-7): DGGITQSPKYLFRKEGQNVTLSCEQNLNHDAMYWYRQDPGQGLRLIYYSQIVNDFQKGDIAEGYSVSREKKESFPLTVTSAQKNPTAFYLCASGEGLSLQRQYFGPGTRLTVT.

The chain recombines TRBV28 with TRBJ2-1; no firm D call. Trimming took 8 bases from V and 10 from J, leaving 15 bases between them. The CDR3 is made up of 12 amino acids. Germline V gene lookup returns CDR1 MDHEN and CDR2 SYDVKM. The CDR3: CASSPLGLEQFF. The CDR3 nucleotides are TGTGCCAGCTCCCCCCTAGGCTTAGAGCAGTTCTTC.

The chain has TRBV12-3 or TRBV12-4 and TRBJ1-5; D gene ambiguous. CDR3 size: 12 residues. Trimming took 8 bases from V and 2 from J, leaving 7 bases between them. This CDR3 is CASRVGNQPQHF. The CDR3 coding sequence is TGTGCCAGCCGGGTCGGCAATCAGCCCCAGCATTTT.

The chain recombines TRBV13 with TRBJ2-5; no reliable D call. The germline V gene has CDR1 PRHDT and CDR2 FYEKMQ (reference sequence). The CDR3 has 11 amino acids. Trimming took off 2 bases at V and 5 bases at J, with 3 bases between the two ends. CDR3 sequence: CASSLTETQYF. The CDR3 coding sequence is TGTGCCAGCAGCTTAACGGAGACCCAGTACTTC.

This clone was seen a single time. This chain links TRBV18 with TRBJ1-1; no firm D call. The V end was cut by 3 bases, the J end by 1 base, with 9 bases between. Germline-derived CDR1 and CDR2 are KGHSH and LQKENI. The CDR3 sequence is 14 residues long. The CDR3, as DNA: TGTGCCAGCTCACCCATGGACGGGAACACTGAAGCTTTCTTT. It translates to CASSPMDGNTEAFF. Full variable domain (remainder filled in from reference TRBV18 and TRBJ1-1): NAGVMQNPRHLVRRRGQEARLRCSPMKGHSHVYWYRQLPEEGLKFMVYLQKENIIDESGMPKERFSAEFPKEGPSILRIQQVVRGDSAAYFCASSPMDGNTEAFFGQGTRLTVV.

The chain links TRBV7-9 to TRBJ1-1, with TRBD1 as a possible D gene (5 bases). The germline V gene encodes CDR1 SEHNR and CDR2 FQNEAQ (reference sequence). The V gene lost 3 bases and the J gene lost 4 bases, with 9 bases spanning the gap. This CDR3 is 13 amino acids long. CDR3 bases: TGTGCCAGCAGCTTCGAGGGGTTCACTGAAGCTTTCTTT. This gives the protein CASSFEGFTEAFF.

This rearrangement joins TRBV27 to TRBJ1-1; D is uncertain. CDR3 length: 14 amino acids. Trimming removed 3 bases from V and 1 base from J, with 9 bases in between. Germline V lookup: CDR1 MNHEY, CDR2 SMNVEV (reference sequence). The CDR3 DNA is TGTGCCAGCAGTTTTTGGGCAGGGAACACTGAAGCTTTCTTT. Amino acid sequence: CASSFWAGNTEAFF.

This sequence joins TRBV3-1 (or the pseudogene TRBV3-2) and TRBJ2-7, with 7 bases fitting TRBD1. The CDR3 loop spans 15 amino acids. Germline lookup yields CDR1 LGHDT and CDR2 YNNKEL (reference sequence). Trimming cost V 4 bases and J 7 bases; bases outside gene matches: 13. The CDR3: CASSPQGRGGDEQYF. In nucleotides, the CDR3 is TGTGCCAGCAGCCCTCAGGGGCGAGGGGGCGATGAGCAGTACTTC.

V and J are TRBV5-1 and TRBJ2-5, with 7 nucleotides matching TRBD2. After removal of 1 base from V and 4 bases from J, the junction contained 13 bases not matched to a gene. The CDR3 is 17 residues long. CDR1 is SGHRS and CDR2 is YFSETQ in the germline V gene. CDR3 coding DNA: TGCGCCAGCAGCTTGCGTCTGTCGGGAGGAGGTAGAGAGACCCAGTACTTC. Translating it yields CASSLRLSGGGRETQYF.

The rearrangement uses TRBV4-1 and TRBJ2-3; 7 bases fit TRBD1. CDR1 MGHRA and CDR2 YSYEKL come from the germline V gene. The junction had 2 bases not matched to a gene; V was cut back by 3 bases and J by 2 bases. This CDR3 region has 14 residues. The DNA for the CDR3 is TGCGCCAGCAGCCAGACAGGGAACACAGATACGCAGTATTTT. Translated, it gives CASSQTGNTDTQYF.

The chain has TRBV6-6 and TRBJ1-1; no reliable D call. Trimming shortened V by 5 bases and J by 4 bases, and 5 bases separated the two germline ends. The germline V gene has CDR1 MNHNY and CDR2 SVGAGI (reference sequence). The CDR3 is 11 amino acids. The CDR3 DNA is TGTGCCAGCAGTCGGCTCACTGAAGCTTTCTTT. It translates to CASSRLTEAFF.

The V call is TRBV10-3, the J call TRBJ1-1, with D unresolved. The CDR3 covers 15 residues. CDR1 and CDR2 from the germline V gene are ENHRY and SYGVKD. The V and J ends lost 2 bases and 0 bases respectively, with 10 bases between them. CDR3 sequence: CAISEIWRMNTEAFF. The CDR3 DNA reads TGTGCCATCAGTGAGATCTGGAGGATGAACACTGAAGCTTTCTTT.

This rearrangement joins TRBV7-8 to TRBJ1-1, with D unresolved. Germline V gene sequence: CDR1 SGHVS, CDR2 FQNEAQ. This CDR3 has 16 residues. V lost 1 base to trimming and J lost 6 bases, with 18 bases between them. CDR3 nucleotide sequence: TGTGCCAGCAGCTTAGGCGATTGGGTACTCAGGTCTGAAGCTTTCTTT. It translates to CASSLGDWVLRSEAFF.

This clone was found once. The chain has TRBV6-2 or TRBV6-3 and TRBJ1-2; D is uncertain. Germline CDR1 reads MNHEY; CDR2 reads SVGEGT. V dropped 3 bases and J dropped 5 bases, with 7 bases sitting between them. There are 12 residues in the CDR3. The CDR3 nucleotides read TGTGCCAGCAGTTATGTGGGGTATGGCTACACCTTC. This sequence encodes CASSYVGYGYTF.

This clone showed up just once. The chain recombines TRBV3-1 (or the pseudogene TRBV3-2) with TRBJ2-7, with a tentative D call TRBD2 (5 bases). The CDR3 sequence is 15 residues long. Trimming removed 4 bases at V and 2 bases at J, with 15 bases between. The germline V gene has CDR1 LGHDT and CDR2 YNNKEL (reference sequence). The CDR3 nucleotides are TGTGCCAGCAGCCCGGAGGTGGTGGGGACCTACGAGCAGTACTTC. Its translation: CASSPEVVGTYEQYF.

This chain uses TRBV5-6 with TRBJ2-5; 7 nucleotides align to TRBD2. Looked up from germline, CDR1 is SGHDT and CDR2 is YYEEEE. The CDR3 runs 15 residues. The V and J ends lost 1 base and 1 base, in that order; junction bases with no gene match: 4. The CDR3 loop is CASSLLLAVQETQYF. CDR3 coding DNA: TGTGCCAGCAGCTTGCTTCTAGCGGTCCAAGAGACCCAGTACTTC.

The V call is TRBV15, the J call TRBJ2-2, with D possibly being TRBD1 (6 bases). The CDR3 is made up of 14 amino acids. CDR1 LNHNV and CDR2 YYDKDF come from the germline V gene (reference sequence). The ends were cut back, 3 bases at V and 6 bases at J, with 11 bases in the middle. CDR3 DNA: TGTGCCACCAGCAGGGAAGAGGGGGCCGGGGAGCTGTTTTTT. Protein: CATSREEGAGELFF.

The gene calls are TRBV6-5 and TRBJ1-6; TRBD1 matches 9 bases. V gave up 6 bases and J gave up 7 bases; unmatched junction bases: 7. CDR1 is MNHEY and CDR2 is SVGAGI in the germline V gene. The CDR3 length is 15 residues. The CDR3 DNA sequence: TGTGCCAGCAGACCTAGGACAGGGGTGAATTCACCCCTCCACTTT. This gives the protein CASRPRTGVNSPLHF.

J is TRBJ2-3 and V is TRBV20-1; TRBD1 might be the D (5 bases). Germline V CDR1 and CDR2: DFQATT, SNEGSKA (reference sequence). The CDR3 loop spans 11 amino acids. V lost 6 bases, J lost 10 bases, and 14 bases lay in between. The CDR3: CSAGPLGAQYF. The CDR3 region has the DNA TGCAGTGCCGGCCCCTTAGGGGCGCAGTATTTT.

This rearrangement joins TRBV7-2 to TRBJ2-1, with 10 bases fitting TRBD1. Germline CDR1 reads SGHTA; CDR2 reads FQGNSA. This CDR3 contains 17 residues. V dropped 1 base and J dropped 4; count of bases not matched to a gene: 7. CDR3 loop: CASSLGWGQGSYNEQFF. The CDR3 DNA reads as TGTGCCAGCAGCTTAGGATGGGGACAGGGGTCTTACAATGAGCAGTTCTTC.